The rows below give T cell receptor beta chains drawn from one sample of a study of T-cell memory formation after mild COVID-19. TCRdb reprocessed the 5' RACE reads with MiXCR, giving one entry per CDR3 protein. The table lists under 400,000 distinct CDR3 sequences, under 30% of them singletons. The sequenced sample consisted of PBMCs or a T cell subset sorted from them (not recorded which). These receptors all come from an adult woman who had mild COVID-19 (a few samples of this study predate the infection). Cell type and time point are not known. The CDR3 runs from the conserved cysteine through the conserved F or W. D genes are given only for firm matches. The listing skips clone size in some rows; elsewhere it reads once, few, many or a size class.

D: .; size: few; V: TRBV3-1; J: TRBJ2-2; DNA: TGTGCCAGCAGCCAAGATGGACAAACCGGGGAGCTGTTTTTT; CDR3: CASSQDGQTGELFF
D: .; size: .; V: TRBV29-1; J: TRBJ2-1; DNA: TGCAGCGTTGAAGGTACCGGGACGGTATACAATGAGCAGTTCTTC; CDR3: CSVEGTGTVYNEQFF
D: TRBD1; size: .; V: TRBV10-3; J: TRBJ2-7; DNA: TGTGCCATCAGTCACACGACAGGGGGCTACGAGCAGTACTTC; CDR3: CAISHTTGGYEQYF
D: TRBD1; size: .; V: TRBV12-3/TRBV12-4; J: TRBJ1-1; DNA: TGTGCCAGCATTGTGGACAGGGTGGGCACTGAAGCTTTCTTT; CDR3: CASIVDRVGTEAFF
D: .; size: .; V: TRBV29-1; J: TRBJ2-7; DNA: TGCAGCGTTTGGGGGACAAATTCCTACGAGCAGTACTTC; CDR3: CSVWGTNSYEQYF
D: .; size: .; V: TRBV20-1; J: TRBJ1-4; DNA: TGCAGTGCTAGAAAAGGACGGTCCGCAACTAATGAAAAACTGTTTTTT; CDR3: CSARKGRSATNEKLFF
D: .; size: .; V: TRBV27; J: TRBJ2-3; DNA: TGTGCCAGCAGTTCGGGCATGGGTCGCACAGATACGCAGTATTTT; CDR3: CASSSGMGRTDTQYF
D: TRBD1; size: few; V: TRBV7-2; J: TRBJ1-6; DNA: TGTGCCAGCAGCTTCGCTTCCAGGGGGGACTCACCCCTCCACTTT; CDR3: CASSFASRGDSPLHF
D: .; size: few; V: TRBV30; J: TRBJ2-1; DNA: TGTGCCTGGAGTTGGGGGGTGGATGAGCAGTTCTTC; CDR3: CAWSWGVDEQFF
D: TRBD1; size: few; V: TRBV7-6; J: TRBJ2-1; DNA: TGTGCCAGCAGCATAGGGGGATCAGGGGGTCGGGATGAGCAGTTCTTC; CDR3: CASSIGGSGGRDEQFF
D: .; size: .; V: TRBV5-1; J: TRBJ1-1; DNA: TGCGCCAGCAGCTTGGAGTTGGGCGCAGGAACTGAAGCTTTCTTT; CDR3: CASSLELGAGTEAFF
D: TRBD2; size: many; V: TRBV5-1; J: TRBJ2-1; DNA: TGCGCCAGCAGGGCGGGGGAGACTTACAATGAGCAGTTCTTC; CDR3: CASRAGETYNEQFF
D: .; size: .; V: TRBV19; J: TRBJ2-7; DNA: TGTGCCAGTAGTATATCAGGAGAGACGGCCTACGCGCAGTACTTC; CDR3: CASSISGETAYAQYF